This T cell receptor beta chain was captured in a study of blood T cell repertoires in COVID-19. Study overall: The study drew acute and convalescent COVID-19 samples from the United States, Italy and Spain.

The method was immunoSEQ multiplex PCR; TCRdb's version includes in-frame clones alone and lacks a portion of them. This table holds around 270,000 clones, about 87% found once. Trimming stripped 1 base from V and 5 bases from J, with 8 bases between. The CDR3 consists of 14 residues. Germline values: CDR1 LGHDT, CDR2 YNNKEL (reference sequence). The source is a woman aged 45-65 years with acute or convalescent COVID-19. The chain is built from TRBV3-1 (or the pseudogene TRBV3-2) and TRBJ2-2; no clear D. Sequencing input: peripheral blood. The CDR3 coding sequence is TGTGCCAGCAGCCAAGTCCTTAGAACCGGGGAGCTGTTTTTT. It encodes CASSQVLRTGELFF.